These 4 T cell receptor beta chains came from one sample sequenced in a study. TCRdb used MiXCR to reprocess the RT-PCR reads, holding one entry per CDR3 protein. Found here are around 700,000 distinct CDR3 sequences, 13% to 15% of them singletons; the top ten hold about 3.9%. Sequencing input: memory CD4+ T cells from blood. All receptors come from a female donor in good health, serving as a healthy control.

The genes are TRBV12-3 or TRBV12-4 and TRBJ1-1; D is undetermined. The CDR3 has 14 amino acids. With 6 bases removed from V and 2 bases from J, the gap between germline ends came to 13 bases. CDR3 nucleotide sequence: TGTGCCAGCAGCCCGGGTCTGGCAAACACTGAAGCTTTCTTT. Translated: CASSPGLANTEAFF.

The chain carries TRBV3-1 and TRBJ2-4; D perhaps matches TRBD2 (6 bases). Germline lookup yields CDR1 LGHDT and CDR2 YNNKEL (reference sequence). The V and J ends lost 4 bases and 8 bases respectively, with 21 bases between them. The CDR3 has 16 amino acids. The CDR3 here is CASSPKRSKGGYIQYF. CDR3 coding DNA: TGTGCCAGCAGCCCTAAAAGGTCAAAGGGAGGATACATTCAGTACTTC. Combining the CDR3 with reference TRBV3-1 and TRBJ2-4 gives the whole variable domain DTAVSQTPKYLVTQMGNDKSIKCEQNLGHDTMYWYKQDSKKFLKIMFSYNNKELIINETVPNRFSPKSPDKAHLNLHINSLELGDSAVYFCASSPKRSKGGYIQYFGAGTRLSVL.

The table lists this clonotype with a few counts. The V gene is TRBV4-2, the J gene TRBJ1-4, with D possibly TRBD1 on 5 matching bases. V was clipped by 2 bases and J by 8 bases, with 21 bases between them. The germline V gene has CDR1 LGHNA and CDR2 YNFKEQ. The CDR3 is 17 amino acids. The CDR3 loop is CASSQTLIGGGLEKLFF. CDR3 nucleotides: TGTGCCAGCAGCCAAACCCTTATCGGGGGGGGTTTGGAAAAACTGTTTTTT.

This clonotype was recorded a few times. The CDR3 protein is CASAEPGLAGSGATQYF. The CDR3 DNA sequence: TGTGCCAGCGCAGAGCCAGGGCTAGCGGGATCGGGGGCTACGCAGTATTTT. The rearrangement joins TRBV4-2 to TRBJ2-3; the match to TRBD2 covers 9 bases. CDR1 and CDR2 (germline): LGHNA, YNFKEQ. There are 17 residues in the CDR3. The V gene end was trimmed by 8 bases and the J gene end by 8 bases; junction bases not matched to a gene: 20.